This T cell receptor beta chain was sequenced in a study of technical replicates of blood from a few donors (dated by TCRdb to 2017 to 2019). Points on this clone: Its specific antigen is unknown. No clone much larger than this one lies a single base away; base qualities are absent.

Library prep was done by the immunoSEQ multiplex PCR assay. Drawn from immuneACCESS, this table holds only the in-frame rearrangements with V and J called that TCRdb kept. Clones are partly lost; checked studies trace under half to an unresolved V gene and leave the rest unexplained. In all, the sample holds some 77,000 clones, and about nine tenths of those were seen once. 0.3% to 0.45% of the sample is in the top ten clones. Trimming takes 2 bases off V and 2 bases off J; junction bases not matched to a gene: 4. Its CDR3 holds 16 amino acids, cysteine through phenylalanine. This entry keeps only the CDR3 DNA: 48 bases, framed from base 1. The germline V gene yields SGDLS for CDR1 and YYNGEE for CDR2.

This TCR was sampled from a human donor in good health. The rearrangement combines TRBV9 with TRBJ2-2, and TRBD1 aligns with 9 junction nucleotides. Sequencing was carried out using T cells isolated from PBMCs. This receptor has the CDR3 CASSVTGGQNTGELFF. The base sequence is TGTGCCAGCAGCGTTACAGGGGGCCAAAACACCGGGGAGCTGTTTTTT.